This T cell receptor beta chain was obtained from a study of tumour-infiltrating T cells in Burkitt lymphoma. Study-level information: Patients covered every epidemiological subtype of Burkitt lymphoma.

The assay was immunoSEQ multiplex PCR, and TCRdb's table has in-frame clones only and misses some. This table has over 1,000 clones, about 12% appearing once. The TCR sequence derives from a human donor with Burkitt lymphoma. Sequenced sample: tumor tissue.

The CDR3: CASQGRGPSNEKLFF. In nucleotides, the CDR3 is TGTGCCAGCCAGGGTAGGGGGCCTTCTAATGAAAAACTGTTTTTT. This chain joins TRBV6-5 and TRBJ1-4; the match to TRBD1 covers 7 bases. Germline CDR1 reads MNHEY; CDR2 reads SVGAGI. J was trimmed by 3 bases and V by 8 bases; bases with no gene match: 9. The CDR3 is 15 amino acids.